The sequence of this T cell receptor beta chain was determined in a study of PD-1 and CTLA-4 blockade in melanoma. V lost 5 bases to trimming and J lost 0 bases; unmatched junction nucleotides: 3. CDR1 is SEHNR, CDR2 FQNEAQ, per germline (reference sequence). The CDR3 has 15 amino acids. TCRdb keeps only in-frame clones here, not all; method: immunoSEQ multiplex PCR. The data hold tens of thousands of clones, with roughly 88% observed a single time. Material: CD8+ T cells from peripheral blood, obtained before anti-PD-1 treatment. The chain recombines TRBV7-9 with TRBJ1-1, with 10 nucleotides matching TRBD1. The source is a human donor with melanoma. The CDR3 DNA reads TGTGCCAGCAGCCCGGACAGGGGGATGAACACTGAAGCTTTCTTT. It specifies CASSPDRGMNTEAFF.